Below, 19 T cell receptor beta chains from the same sample are listed, as sequenced in a study of T-cell memory formation after mild COVID-19. TCRdb called the 5' RACE reads again in MiXCR, with one record for every CDR3 protein. The sample records approximately 440,000 distinct CDR3 sequences, approximately 20% being singletons. Input material: PBMCs or a T cell subset sorted from them (not recorded which). Receptors were obtained from an adult woman who had mild COVID-19 (a few samples of this study predate the infection). Cell type and time point are not known.

The CDR3 here is CASSPTGGTNEKLFF. The CDR3 DNA follows: TGTGCCAGCAGTCCAACGGGGGGCACTAATGAAAAACTGTTTTTT. The chain has TRBV7-3 and TRBJ1-4; maybe TRBD1 (6 bases). This CDR3 is built from 15 residues. V was cut by 6 bases and J by 2 bases, with 13 bases left in between. The germline V gene has CDR1 SGHTA and CDR2 FQGTGA.

V is TRBV7-2 and J is TRBJ2-5; D might be TRBD2 (6 bases). The CDR3 loop spans 16 amino acids. V was cut by 5 bases and J by 4 bases, with 20 bases left in between. Germline values: CDR1 SGHTA, CDR2 FQGNSA. Here the CDR3 reads CASSPPRLGGVETQYF. CDR3 sequence (DNA): TGTGCCAGCAGCCCCCCACGACTGGGCGGGGTAGAGACCCAGTACTTC.

This clonotype was detected only a few times. The chain has TRBV7-8 and TRBJ2-7; possible D gene TRBD1, 6 bases. The CDR3 covers 14 residues. Trimming took off 4 bases at V and 5 bases at J, with 15 bases between the two ends. The germline gives CDR1 SGHVS, CDR2 FQNEAQ. CDR3 sequence reads: CASSSKYRVNEQYF. DNA of the CDR3: TGTGCCAGCAGCTCGAAATACAGGGTTAACGAGCAGTACTTC.

This clonotype was found a few times. V and J are TRBV5-1 and TRBJ1-1, with TRBD1 identical over 7 bases. The CDR3 runs to 15 residues. Germline lookup yields CDR1 SGHRS and CDR2 YFSETQ. The V and J ends lost 2 bases and 3 bases, in that order; junction bases with no gene match: 7. This CDR3 reads CASSLTDREYTEAFF. For the CDR3, the DNA is TGCGCCAGCAGCTTAACCGACAGGGAGTACACTGAAGCTTTCTTT. The full variable domain, completed using reference TRBV5-1 and TRBJ1-1, is KAGVTQTPRYLIKTRGQQVTLSCSPISGHRSVSWYQQTPGQGLQFLFEYFSETQRNKGNFPGRFSGRQFSNSRSEMNVSTLELGDSALYLCASSLTDREYTEAFFGQGTRLTVV.

The CDR3 coding sequence is TGCAGTGCTTCCAAAAATACAGACACTGAAGCTTTCTTT. Translation gives CSASKNTDTEAFF. This chain links TRBV20-1 with TRBJ1-1; D is ambiguous. V shed 5 bases and J shed 3 bases, with 13 bases lying between them. Germline CDR1 DFQATT, CDR2 SNEGSKA (reference sequence). The CDR3 consists of 13 residues.

The sample holds many counts of this clonotype. J is TRBJ1-1 and V is TRBV7-3; D may be TRBD1 (6 bases). V shed 5 bases and J shed 5 bases, with 15 bases lying between them. Germline lookup yields CDR1 SGHTA and CDR2 FQGTGA. The CDR3 is 14 residues long. The CDR3 coding sequence is TGTGCCAGCAGCCAACAGGGAATGGGGACTGAAGCTTTCTTT. Translation: CASSQQGMGTEAFF.

The V and J genes are TRBV5-5 and TRBJ1-2; 12 bases are a match to TRBD1. Germline CDR1 is SGHKS and CDR2 is YYEKEE (reference sequence). The junction had 13 bases not matched to a gene; V was cut back by 9 bases and J by 7 bases. The CDR3 loop spans 15 amino acids. The CDR3 sequence: CATNSGTGGRSGYTF. The CDR3 DNA reads TGTGCCACAAATTCCGGGACAGGGGGCCGTAGTGGCTACACCTTC. Full variable domain (outside the CDR3, taken from reference TRBV5-5 and TRBJ1-2): DAGVTQSPTHLIKTRGQQVTLRCSPISGHKSVSWYQQVLGQGPQFIFQYYEKEERGRGNFPDRFSARQFPNYSSELNVNALLLGDSALYLCATNSGTGGRSGYTFGSGTRLTVV.

This rearrangement joins TRBV20-1 to TRBJ2-1; D ambiguous. CDR3 size: 14 residues. V was clipped by 6 bases and J by 5 bases, with 17 bases between them. In germline, CDR1 is DFQATT, CDR2 SNEGSKA (reference sequence). CDR3 loop: CSASGPVGHNEQFF. The CDR3 bases are TGCAGTGCCAGTGGGCCTGTTGGCCACAATGAGCAGTTCTTC.

The CDR3 region has the DNA TGCAGTGCTCCTTGGACAGCCTATGGCTACACCTTC. This sequence encodes CSAPWTAYGYTF. This chain joins TRBV20-1 and TRBJ1-2, with D possibly TRBD1 on 6 matching bases. The ends were cut back, 5 bases at V and 4 bases at J, with 11 bases in the middle. CDR3 length: 12 amino acids. Germline V lookup: CDR1 DFQATT, CDR2 SNEGSKA (reference sequence).

The CDR3 spells CASSYTGDGYTF. CDR3 nucleotide sequence: TGTGCCAGCAGTTACACAGGGGACGGCTACACCTTC. The rearrangement uses TRBV6-2 or TRBV6-3 and TRBJ1-2; TRBD1 aligns across 7 bases. The CDR3 sequence is 12 residues long. The junction had 2 bases not matched to a gene; V was cut back by 2 bases and J by 8 bases. Germline loops: CDR1 MNHEY, CDR2 SVGEGT.

J is TRBJ2-7 and V is TRBV7-9; 7 bases map to TRBD2. The CDR3 is made up of 14 amino acids. V gave up 3 bases and J gave up 4 bases; unmatched junction bases: 6. Germline V gene data show CDR1 as SEHNR and CDR2 as FQNEAQ (reference sequence). CDR3 amino acids: CASSFERERYEQYF. CDR3 DNA: TGTGCCAGCAGCTTTGAGCGGGAACGGTACGAGCAGTACTTC.

This rearrangement joins TRBV4-3 to TRBJ2-3, with a tentative D call TRBD2 (5 bases). The length of the CDR3 is 13 residues. Per the germline V gene, CDR1 is LGHNA and CDR2 is YSLEER. V lost 1 base, J lost 11 bases, and 13 bases lay in between. CDR3 sequence (DNA): TGCGCCAGCAGCCAAGGGGTACGGGGTATGCAGTATTTT. Amino acids: CASSQGVRGMQYF.

V and J are TRBV3-1 and TRBJ2-5; 10 nucleotides agree with TRBD2. J gave up 3 bases and V 0 bases, and 7 bases lay outside the gene matches. The CDR3 contains 17 residues. Germline V CDR1 and CDR2: LGHDT, YNNKEL (reference sequence). The CDR3 DNA reads TGTGCCAGCAGCCAAGACGATACAGCGGGGGGGAAAGAGACCCAGTACTTC. Its protein is CASSQDDTAGGKETQYF.

CDR3 sequence: CASSLILPGHTEAFF. The DNA for the CDR3 is TGTGCCAGCAGCTTAATCCTTCCAGGGCACACTGAAGCTTTCTTT. The V call is TRBV7-9, the J call TRBJ1-1; D perhaps matches TRBD1 (5 bases). Per the germline V gene, CDR1 is SEHNR and CDR2 is FQNEAQ (reference sequence). This CDR3 spans 15 amino acids. The V end was cut by 2 bases, the J end by 3 bases, with 13 bases between.

This clonotype has more than one count but fewer than ten. CDR3 amino acids: CSVEPSGNTNIQYF. CDR3 DNA sequence: TGCAGCGTTGAACCTAGCGGGAATACAAACATTCAGTACTTC. This chain joins TRBV29-1 and TRBJ2-4; 9 bases line up with TRBD2. The junction had 5 bases not matched to a gene; V was cut back by 2 bases and J by 6 bases. Germline V gene sequence: CDR1 SQVTM, CDR2 ANQGSEA. This CDR3 region has 14 residues. Combining the CDR3 with reference TRBV29-1 and TRBJ2-4 gives the whole variable domain SAVISQKPSRDICQRGTSLTIQCQVDSQVTMMFWYRQQPGQSLTLIATANQGSEATYESGFVIDKFPISRPNLTFSTLTVSNMSPEDSSIYLCSVEPSGNTNIQYFGAGTRLSVL.

The V gene is TRBV6-2 or TRBV6-3, the J gene TRBJ2-1, with a tentative D call TRBD2 (5 bases). The V gene's germline CDR1 is MNHEY and CDR2 SVGEGT. The CDR3 consists of 15 residues. Trimming shortened V by 0 bases and J by 3 bases, and 9 bases separated the two germline ends. This chain's CDR3 is CASSYSRTLYNEQFF. The CDR3 coding sequence is TGTGCCAGCAGTTACTCGCGGACTCTCTACAATGAGCAGTTCTTC.

This clonotype was picked up a small number of times. In DNA, the CDR3 is TGTGCCAGCAGCAAAGGGACAGGGTACACCGGGGAGCTGTTTTTT. Translation gives CASSKGTGYTGELFF. The genes are TRBV7-2 and TRBJ2-2, with TRBD1 matching over 9 bases. The CDR3 runs 15 residues. J lost 3 bases, V lost 5 bases, and 4 bases had no gene match. Germline lookup yields CDR1 SGHTA and CDR2 FQGNSA.

This clonotype came up a few times. The chain couples TRBV6-5 to TRBJ1-4, with 7 bases aligning to TRBD1. This CDR3 spans 15 amino acids. Germline CDR1 is MNHEY and CDR2 is SVGAGI. With 4 bases clipped from V and 8 bases from J, the junction kept 10 bases outside the gene matches. The CDR3 region is CASSFGQGVGEKLFF. CDR3 nucleotide sequence: TGTGCCAGCAGTTTCGGTCAGGGGGTAGGCGAAAAACTGTTTTTT.

This clonotype was seen a handful of times. The chain couples TRBV29-1 to TRBJ2-7; TRBD1 agrees at 7 bases. Losses at the gene ends were 0 bases for V and 3 bases for J; bases not matched to a gene: 5. The CDR3 has 14 residues. The V gene's germline CDR1 is SQVTM and CDR2 ANQGSEA. CDR3 sequence reads: CSVEEANRGYEQYF. As DNA, the CDR3 is TGCAGCGTTGAAGAGGCCAACAGGGGCTACGAGCAGTACTTC.